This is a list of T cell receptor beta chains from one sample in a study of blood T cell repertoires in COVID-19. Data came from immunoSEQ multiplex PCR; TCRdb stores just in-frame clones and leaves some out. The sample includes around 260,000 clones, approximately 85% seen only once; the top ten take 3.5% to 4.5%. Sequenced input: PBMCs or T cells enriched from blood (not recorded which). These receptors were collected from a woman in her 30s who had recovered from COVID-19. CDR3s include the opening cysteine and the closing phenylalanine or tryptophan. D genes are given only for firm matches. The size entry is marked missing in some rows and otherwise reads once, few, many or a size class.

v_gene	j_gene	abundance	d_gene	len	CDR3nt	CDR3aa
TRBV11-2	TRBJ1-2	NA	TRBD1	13	TGTGCCAGCAGCTTAATCAGGGGGCAAGGCTACACCTTC	CASSLIRGQGYTF
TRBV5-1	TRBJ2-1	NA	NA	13	TGCGCCAGCAGCTTGGACAGAATCAATGAGCAGTTCTTC	CASSLDRINEQFF
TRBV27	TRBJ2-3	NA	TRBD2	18	TGTGCCAGCAGTTTAGCCCTAGCGGGGGGCGCTAGCACAGATACGCAGTATTTT	CASSLALAGGASTDTQYF
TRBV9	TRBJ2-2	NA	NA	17	TGTGCCAGCAGCAGGAATTATCTAGTGCTGAACACCGGGGAGCTGTTTTTT	CASSRNYLVLNTGELFF
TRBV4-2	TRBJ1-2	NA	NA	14	TGTGCCAGCAGCCAACCAATCCGGGTTGATGGCTACACCTTC	CASSQPIRVDGYTF
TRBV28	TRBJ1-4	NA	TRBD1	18	TGTGCCAGCAGTTCATGGACAGGGGGTTTTGCAACTAATGAAAAACTGTTTTTT	CASSSWTGGFATNEKLFF
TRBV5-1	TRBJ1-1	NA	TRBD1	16	TGCGCCAGCAGGAAGGGACAGGGGGTTTACTTGGATGAAGCTTTCTTT	CASRKGQGVYLDEAFF
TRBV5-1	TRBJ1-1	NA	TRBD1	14	TGCGCCAGCAGCGTAACAGGGGGCGTCACTGAAGCTTTCTTT	CASSVTGGVTEAFF
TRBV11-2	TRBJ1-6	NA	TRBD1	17	TGTGCCAGCAGCTTAACGTTTGGACAGGGGGCCGGGTCACCCCTCCACTTT	CASSLTFGQGAGSPLHF
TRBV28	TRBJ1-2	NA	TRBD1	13	TGTGCCAGCATTGGGGACAGGGGGTATGGCTACACCTTC	CASIGDRGYGYTF
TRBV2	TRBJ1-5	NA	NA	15	TGTGCCAGCAGTGAGGGACATCAAGCTAATCAGCCCCAGCATTTT	CASSEGHQANQPQHF
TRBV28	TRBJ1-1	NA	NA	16	TGTGCCAGCACCACCGAAACTTTAGGGGCAGAAGGTGAAGCTTTCTTT	CASTTETLGAEGEAFF
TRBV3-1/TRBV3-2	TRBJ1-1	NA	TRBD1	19	TGTGCCAGCAGCCAAAATCCGGGACAGCGATCTCCCCATGGGCCTGAAGCTTTCTTT	CASSQNPGQRSPHGPEAFF
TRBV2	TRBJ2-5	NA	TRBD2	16	TGTGCCAGCAGTAGGTGGACTAGCGGGGGCAAAGAGACCCAGTACTTC	CASSRWTSGGKETQYF
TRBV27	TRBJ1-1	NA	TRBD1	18	TGTGCCAGCAGTTTGCGGGATCTACAGGGGGCGAAGCACACTGAAGCTTTCTTT	CASSLRDLQGAKHTEAFF
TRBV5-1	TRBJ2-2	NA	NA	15	TGCGCCAGCCACCCCGGCAGGGCGAACACCGGGGAGCTGTTTTTT	CASHPGRANTGELFF
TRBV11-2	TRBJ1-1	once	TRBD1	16	TGTGCCAGCAGCTTAACAGTACAGGGGGCGAACACTGAAGCTTTCTTT	CASSLTVQGANTEAFF
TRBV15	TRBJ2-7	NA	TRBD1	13	TGTGCCACCAGCAGCGGACAGGGGAACGAGCAGTACTTC	CATSSGQGNEQYF
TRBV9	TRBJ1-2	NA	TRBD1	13	TGTGCCAGCAGCCACGGACAGGTCTATGGCTACACCTTC	CASSHGQVYGYTF
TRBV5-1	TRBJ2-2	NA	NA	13	TGCGCCAGCAAGGAGAGGAACACCGGGGAGCTGTTTTTT	CASKERNTGELFF
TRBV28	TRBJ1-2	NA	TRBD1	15	TGTGCCAGCAGTTCCCTGGGACAGGTTAACTATGGCTACACCTTC	CASSSLGQVNYGYTF
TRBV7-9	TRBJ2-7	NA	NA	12	TGTGCCAGCAGCTTGCTGGCGGGCGGGCAGTACTTC	CASSLLAGGQYF
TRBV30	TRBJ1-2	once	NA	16	TGTGCCTGGAGTACCAGTATATGGGGCCCTAACTATGGCTACACCTTC	CAWSTSIWGPNYGYTF
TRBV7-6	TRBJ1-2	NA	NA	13	TGTGCCAGCAGCTTATCAGGGGCGGATGGCTACACCTTC	CASSLSGADGYTF
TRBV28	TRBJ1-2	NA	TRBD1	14	TGTGCCAGCAGTCAGGGGGCGCGCAGCTATGGCTACACCTTC	CASSQGARSYGYTF
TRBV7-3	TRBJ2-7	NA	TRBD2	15	TGTGCCAGCAGCCGATTGGCGGGAGGGGGGTACGAGCAGTACTTC	CASSRLAGGGYEQYF
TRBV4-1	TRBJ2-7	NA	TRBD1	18	TGCGCCAGCAGCCAAGTCTCGAACCGGGACAGGGGGCCCTACGAGCAGTACTTC	CASSQVSNRDRGPYEQYF
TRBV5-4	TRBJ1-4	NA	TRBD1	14	TGTGCCAGCAGCACAGGGGGAACTAATGAAAAACTGTTTTTT	CASSTGGTNEKLFF
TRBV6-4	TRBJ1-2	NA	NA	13	TGTGCCAGCAGACCAGACAGGATCGGCGGCTACACCTTC	CASRPDRIGGYTF
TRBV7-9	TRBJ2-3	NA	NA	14	TGTGCCAGCAGTGACGTGGGGGGTGCAGATACGCAGTATTTT	CASSDVGGADTQYF